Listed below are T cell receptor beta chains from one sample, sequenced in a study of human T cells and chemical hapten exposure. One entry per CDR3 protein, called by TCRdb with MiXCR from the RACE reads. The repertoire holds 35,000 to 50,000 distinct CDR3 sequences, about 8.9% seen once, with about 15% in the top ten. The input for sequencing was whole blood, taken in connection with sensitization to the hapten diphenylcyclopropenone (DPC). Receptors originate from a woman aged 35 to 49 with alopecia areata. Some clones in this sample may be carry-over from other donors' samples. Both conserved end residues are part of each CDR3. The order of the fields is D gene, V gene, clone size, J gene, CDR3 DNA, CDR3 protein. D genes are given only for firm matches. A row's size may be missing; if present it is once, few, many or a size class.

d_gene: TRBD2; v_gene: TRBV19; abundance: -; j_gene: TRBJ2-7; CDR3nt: TGTGCCAGTAGTACCTTTAGCGGGGGAGCCTACGAGCAGTACTTC; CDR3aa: CASSTFSGGAYEQYF
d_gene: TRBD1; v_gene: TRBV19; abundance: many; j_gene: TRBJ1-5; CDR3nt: TGTGCCAGTAGTACTCCGGGACAGGGAACTCAGCCCCAGCATTTT; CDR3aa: CASSTPGQGTQPQHF
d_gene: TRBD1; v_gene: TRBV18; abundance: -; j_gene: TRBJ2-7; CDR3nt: TGTGCCAGCTCACCACCGGGGACAGGGTACGCCTACGAGCAGTACTTC; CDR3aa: CASSPPGTGYAYEQYF
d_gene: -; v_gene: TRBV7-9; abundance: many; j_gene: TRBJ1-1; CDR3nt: TGTGCCAGCAGCCCGGTTGGGGTAAGGGCTGAAGCTTTCTTT; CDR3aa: CASSPVGVRAEAFF
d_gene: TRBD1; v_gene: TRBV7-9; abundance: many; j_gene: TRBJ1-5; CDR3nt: TGTGCCAGCAGCCTTACAGGGGACAATCAGCCCCAGCATTTT; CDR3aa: CASSLTGDNQPQHF
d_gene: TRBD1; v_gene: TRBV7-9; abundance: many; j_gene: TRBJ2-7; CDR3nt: TGTGCCAGCAGCTTAAGAGGCCCCGGGACAGTAAGCATCGAGCAGTACTTC; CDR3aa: CASSLRGPGTVSIEQYF
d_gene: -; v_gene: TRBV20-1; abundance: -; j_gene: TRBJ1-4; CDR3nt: TGCAGTGTCCCGGGTAACGGACGAGGAAAACTGTTTTTT; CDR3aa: CSVPGNGRGKLFF
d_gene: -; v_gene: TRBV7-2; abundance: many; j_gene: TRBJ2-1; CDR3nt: TGTGCCAGCAGCTTTCAGAATGAGCAGTTCTTC; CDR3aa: CASSFQNEQFF
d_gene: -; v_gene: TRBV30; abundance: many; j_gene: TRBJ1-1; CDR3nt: TGTGCCTGGAGTTTTGGGGAGCTTGAAGCTTTCTTT; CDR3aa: CAWSFGELEAFF
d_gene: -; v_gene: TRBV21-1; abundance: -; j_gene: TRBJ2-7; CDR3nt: TGTGCCAGCAGCAAACGAAGTAGGTCCCCTGTAGAGCAGTACTTC; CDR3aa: CASSKRSRSPVEQYF
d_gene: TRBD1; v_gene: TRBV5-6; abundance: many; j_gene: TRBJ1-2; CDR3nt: TGTGCCAGCAGCCGTCGACTGACAGGGGATGTCTATGGCTACACCTTC; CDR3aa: CASSRRLTGDVYGYTF
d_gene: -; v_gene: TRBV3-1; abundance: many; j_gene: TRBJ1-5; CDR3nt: TGTGCCAGCAGCCAAGGGGGAGGTAGCGGTCAGCCCCAGCATTTT; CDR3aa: CASSQGGGSGQPQHF
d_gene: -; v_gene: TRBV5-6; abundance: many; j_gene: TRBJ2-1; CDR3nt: TGTGCCAGCAGCGAGCTCATAACACGAGGGAGCTCCTACAATGAGCAGTTCTTC; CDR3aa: CASSELITRGSSYNEQFF
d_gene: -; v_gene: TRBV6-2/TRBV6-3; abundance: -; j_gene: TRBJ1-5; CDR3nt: TGTGCCAGCAGACAGGGTTTTCAGCCCCAGCATTTT; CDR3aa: CASRQGFQPQHF
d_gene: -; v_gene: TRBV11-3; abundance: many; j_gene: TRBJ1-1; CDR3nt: TGTGCCAGCAGCTTAGGACGAAACACTGAAGCTTTCTTT; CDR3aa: CASSLGRNTEAFF
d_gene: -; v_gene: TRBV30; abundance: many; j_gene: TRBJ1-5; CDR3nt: TGTGCCTGGAGTCCCGGAGGAACAGCCTGGGGGCCCCAGCATTTT; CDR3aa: CAWSPGGTAWGPQHF
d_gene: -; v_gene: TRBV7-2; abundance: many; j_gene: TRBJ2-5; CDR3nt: TGTGCCAGCAGACTCGACCCGGGACAACAAGAGACCCAGTACTTC; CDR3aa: CASRLDPGQQETQYF
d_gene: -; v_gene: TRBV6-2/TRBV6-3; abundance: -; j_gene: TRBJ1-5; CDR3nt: TGTGCCAGCAGTTATATCCCAGGGAACAATCAGCCCCAGCATTTT; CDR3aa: CASSYIPGNNQPQHF
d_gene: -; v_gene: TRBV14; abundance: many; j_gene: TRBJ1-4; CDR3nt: TGTGCCAGCAGCCAAGATCGTATCGACGTGGGAGGAAATGAAAAACTGTTTTTT; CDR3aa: CASSQDRIDVGGNEKLFF
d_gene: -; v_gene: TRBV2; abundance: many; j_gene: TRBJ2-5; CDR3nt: TGTGCCAGCAGTCGCGAGTCAGGGCAGCTTAAAGAGACCCAGTACTTC; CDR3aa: CASSRESGQLKETQYF
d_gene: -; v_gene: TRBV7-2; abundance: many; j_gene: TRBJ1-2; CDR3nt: TGTGCCAGCAGCTTAGGAAGCAGTCAAAACTATGGCTACACCTTC; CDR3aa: CASSLGSSQNYGYTF
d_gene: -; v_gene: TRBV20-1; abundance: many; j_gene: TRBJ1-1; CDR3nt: TGCAGTGCTGCCTGGACGGGAACCACTGAAGCTTTCTTT; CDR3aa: CSAAWTGTTEAFF
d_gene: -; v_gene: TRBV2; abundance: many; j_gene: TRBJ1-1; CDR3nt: TGTGCCACCATGCGGACAGTGAACACTGAAGCTTTCTTT; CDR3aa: CATMRTVNTEAFF
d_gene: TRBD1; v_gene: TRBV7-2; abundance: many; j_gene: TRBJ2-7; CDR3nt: TGTGCCAGCAGCCGACAGGGGGCGGAGGAGCAGTACTTC; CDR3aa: CASSRQGAEEQYF
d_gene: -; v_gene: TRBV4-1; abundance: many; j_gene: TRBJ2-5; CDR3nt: TGCGCCAGCAGCCTTCGGAGGGGCAACCAAGAGACCCAGTACTTC; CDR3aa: CASSLRRGNQETQYF
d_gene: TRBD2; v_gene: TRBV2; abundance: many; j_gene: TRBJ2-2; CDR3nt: TGTGCCAGCAGTGAAAGCGGGGTTGTTTACGGGGAGCTGTTTTTT; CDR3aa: CASSESGVVYGELFF
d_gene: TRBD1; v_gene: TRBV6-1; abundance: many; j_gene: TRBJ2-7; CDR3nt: TGTGCCAGCCCCTCCGACAGGGCAGGGGATTACGAGCAGTACTTC; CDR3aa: CASPSDRAGDYEQYF
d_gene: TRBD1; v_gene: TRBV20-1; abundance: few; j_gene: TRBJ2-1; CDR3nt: TGCAGTGCAATGGACAGGGCGGTCTCCTACAATGAGCAGTTCTTC; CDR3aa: CSAMDRAVSYNEQFF
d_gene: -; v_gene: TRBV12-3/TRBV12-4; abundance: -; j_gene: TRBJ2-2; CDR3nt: TGTGCCAGCAGTCCGTTCGACGGGACCGGGGAGCTGTTTTTT; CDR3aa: CASSPFDGTGELFF
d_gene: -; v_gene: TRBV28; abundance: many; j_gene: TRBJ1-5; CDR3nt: TGTGCCAGCAGTTTATTAGGGAGGGAGGGTCAGCCCCAGCATTTT; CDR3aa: CASSLLGREGQPQHF
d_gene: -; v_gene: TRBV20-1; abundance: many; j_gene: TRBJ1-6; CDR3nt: TGCAGTGCTAGAGTGGACAAACGTATCTCCTATAATTCACCCCTCCACTTT; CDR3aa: CSARVDKRISYNSPLHF
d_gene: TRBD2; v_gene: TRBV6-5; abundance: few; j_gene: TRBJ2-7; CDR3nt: TGTGCCAGCAGCCGGGGGGACTGGCGATCCTACGAGCAGTACTTC; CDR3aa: CASSRGDWRSYEQYF
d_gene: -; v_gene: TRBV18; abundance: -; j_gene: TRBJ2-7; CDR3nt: TGTGCCAGCTCACCGGTGCAGGGGTCCTCCTACGAGCAGTACTTC; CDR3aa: CASSPVQGSSYEQYF
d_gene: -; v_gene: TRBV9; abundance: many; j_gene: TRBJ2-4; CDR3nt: TGTGCCAGCAGCAAGAGGGGGGAAAACATTCAGTACTTC; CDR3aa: CASSKRGENIQYF
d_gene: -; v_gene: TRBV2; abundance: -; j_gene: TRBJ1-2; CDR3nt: TGTGCCAGCCTGTCCCGGGACTTCTATGGCTACACCTTC; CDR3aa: CASLSRDFYGYTF
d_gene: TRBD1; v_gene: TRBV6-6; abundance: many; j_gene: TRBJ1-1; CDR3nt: TGTGCCAGCAGTTACAAGGGACAGGGTGGTACTGAAGCTTTCTTT; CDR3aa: CASSYKGQGGTEAFF
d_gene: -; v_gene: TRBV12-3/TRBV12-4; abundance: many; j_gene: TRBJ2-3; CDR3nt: TGTGCCAGCAGTCCACGACCGGGCCGATGGAGGTATTTT; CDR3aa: CASSPRPGRWRYF
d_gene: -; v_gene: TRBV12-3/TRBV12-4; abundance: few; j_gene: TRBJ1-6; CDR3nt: TGTGCCAGCAGTAGGGACCCCGGAGATCGCCTCCACTTT; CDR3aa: CASSRDPGDRLHF
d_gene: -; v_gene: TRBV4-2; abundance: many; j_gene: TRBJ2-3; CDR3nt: TGTGCCAGCAGCCAAGGCAGGGGTAGCACAGATACGCAGTATTTT; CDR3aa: CASSQGRGSTDTQYF
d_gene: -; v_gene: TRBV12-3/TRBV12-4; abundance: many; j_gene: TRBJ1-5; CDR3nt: TGTGCCAGCAGCCTGGGGTGGCCCCAGCATTTT; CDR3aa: CASSLGWPQHF
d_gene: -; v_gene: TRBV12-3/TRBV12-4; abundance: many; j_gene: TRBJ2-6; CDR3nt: TGTGCCAGCAGTTTTACCGGGGCCAACGTCCTGACTTTC; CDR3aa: CASSFTGANVLTF
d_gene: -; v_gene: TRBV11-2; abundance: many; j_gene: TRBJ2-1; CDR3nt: TGTGCCAGCAGCTTAGGCGGAGAGCAGTTCTTC; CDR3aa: CASSLGGEQFF
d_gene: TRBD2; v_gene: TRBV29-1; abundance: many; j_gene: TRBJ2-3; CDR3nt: TGCAGCGTCCAGCGGGGGGGCAGTACAGATACGCAGTATTTT; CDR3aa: CSVQRGGSTDTQYF
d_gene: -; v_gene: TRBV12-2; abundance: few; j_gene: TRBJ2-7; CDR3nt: TGTGCAAGTCGTTTGACAGTTTCCTACGAGCAGTACTTC; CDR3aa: CASRLTVSYEQYF
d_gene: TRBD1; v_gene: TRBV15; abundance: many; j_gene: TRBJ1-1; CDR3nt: TGTGCCACCAGCCCCCTGGGACAGGTGAGCACTGAAGCTTTCTTT; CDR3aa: CATSPLGQVSTEAFF
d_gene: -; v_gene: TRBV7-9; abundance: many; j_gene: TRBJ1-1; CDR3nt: TGTGCCAGCAGCGTCGCGAGGGACCTTTTAATAGAAGCTTTCTTT; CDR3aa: CASSVARDLLIEAFF
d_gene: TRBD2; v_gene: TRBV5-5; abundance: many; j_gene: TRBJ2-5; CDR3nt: TGTGCCAGCAGCTTTCCCCCCGGGGGGGCCGCAGAGACCCAGTACTTC; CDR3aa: CASSFPPGGAAETQYF
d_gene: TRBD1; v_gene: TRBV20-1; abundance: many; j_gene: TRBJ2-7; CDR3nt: TGCAGTGCTAGAGATGCCGGGACAGCTTCCTACGAGCAGTACTTC; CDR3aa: CSARDAGTASYEQYF
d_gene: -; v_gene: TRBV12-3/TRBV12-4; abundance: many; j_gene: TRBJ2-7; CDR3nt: TGTGCCAGCAGTCCAGACTCCTACGAGCAGTACTTC; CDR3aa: CASSPDSYEQYF
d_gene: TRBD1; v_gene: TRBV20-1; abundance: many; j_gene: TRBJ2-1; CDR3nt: TGCAGTGCTAGAGGGATTCGGGACAGGGGGATCCACAATGAGCAGTTCTTC; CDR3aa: CSARGIRDRGIHNEQFF
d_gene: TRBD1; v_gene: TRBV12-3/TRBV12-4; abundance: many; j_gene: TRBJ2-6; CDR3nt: TGTGCCAGCAGTCCCCAGAGAGGGGGCCTTGGCTCTGGGGCCAACGTCCTGACTTTC; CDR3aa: CASSPQRGGLGSGANVLTF
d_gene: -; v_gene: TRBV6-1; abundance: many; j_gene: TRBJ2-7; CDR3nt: TGTGCCAGCTTAGTCGGGGTGGTGCAGTACTTC; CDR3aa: CASLVGVVQYF